Listed below are T cell receptor beta chains from one sample, sequenced in a study of T cells in Graves' hyperthyroidism and ophthalmopathy. TCRdb used MiXCR to reprocess the multiplex PCR reads, holding one entry per CDR3 protein. The repertoire has about 350,000 distinct CDR3 sequences, around 18% of them found once; the top ten carry about 14%. Sequencing was performed on blood. The receptors originated from a woman aged 40 to 50 with Graves' ophthalmopathy. The CDR3 runs from the conserved cysteine through the conserved F or W. The D gene is left open where the match is weak. Only some rows state a clone size, as once, few, many or a class for expanded clones.

many	TRBD1	17	TRBV28	TRBJ1-5	CASSRTGWGGSNQPQHF	TGTGCCAGCAGTAGGACAGGGTGGGGTGGATCGAATCAGCCCCAGCATTTT
many	TRBD1	15	TRBV27	TRBJ1-2	CASSYTETGGNGYTF	TGTGCCAGCAGTTATACCGAAACAGGGGGAAATGGCTACACCTTC
.	.	14	TRBV12-5	TRBJ2-5	CASGKNREAETQYF	TGTGCTAGTGGAAAAAACAGGGAGGCCGAGACCCAGTACTTC
many	.	11	TRBV5-5	TRBJ2-7	CASSFTNEQYF	TGTGCCAGCAGCTTCACGAACGAGCAGTACTTC
many	.	15	TRBV12-3/TRBV12-4	TRBJ1-1	CASTQIGDLNTEAFF	TGTGCCAGCACCCAAATAGGGGACCTGAACACTGAAGCTTTCTTT
.	TRBD1	12	TRBV6-2/TRBV6-3	TRBJ1-1	CASSRTGGKAFF	TGTGCCAGCAGCAGGACAGGGGGCAAAGCTTTCTTT
.	.	14	TRBV20-1	TRBJ1-2	CSVIGRGENYGYNF	TGCAGTGTCATCGGGAGAGGAGAGAACTATGGCTACAACTTC
many	.	16	TRBV7-2	TRBJ1-3	CASSLMGARSGNTIYF	TGTGCCAGCAGCTTAATGGGGGCGCGGTCTGGAAACACCATATATTTT
.	.	13	TRBV7-9	TRBJ2-2	CASSLEWPGELFF	TGTGCCAGCAGCTTAGAATGGCCCGGGGAGCTGTTTTTT
many	.	15	TRBV15	TRBJ1-3	CATSRTRQVGNTIYF	TGTGCCACCAGCAGAACTCGACAGGTTGGAAACACCATATATTTT
many	.	18	TRBV19	TRBJ1-1	CASSILLFDQQIVSEAFF	TGTGCCAGTAGTATTTTGTTGTTCGACCAACAAATTGTATCTGAAGCTTTCTTT
many	.	12	TRBV30	TRBJ1-1	CAWTSGGTEAFF	TGTGCCTGGACCTCCGGGGGCACTGAAGCTTTCTTT
many	.	15	TRBV30	TRBJ2-7	CAWSVGVGERYEQYF	TGTGCCTGGAGTGTAGGTGTCGGAGAGAGATACGAGCAGTACTTC
many	.	13	TRBV12-3/TRBV12-4	TRBJ2-7	CASSFGSSNEQYF	TGTGCCAGCAGTTTCGGGTCTTCGAACGAGCAGTACTTC